Presented here are 10 T cell receptor beta chains from one specimen sequenced in a study of blood T cell repertoires in COVID-19. Assay used: immunoSEQ multiplex PCR; TCRdb lists only in-frame clones, some missing. In the table there are over 350,000 clones, roughly 91% of which are singletons. Sequencing was done on a sample of PBMCs or T cells enriched from blood (not recorded which). These receptors came from a woman between 18 and 29 years old who had recovered from COVID-19.

This sequence joins TRBV2 and TRBJ2-1; D is perhaps TRBD1 (5 bases). Trimming removed 8 bases from V and 11 bases from J, with 10 bases in between. CDR3 size: 10 residues. From germline, CDR1 is SNHLY and CDR2 FYNNEI. CDR3 residues: CASLRGQQFF. The CDR3 DNA reads TGTGCCAGCCTAAGGGGCCAGCAGTTCTTC.

The chain has TRBV12-5 and TRBJ2-7; 9 bases are shared with TRBD1. The junction had 9 bases not matched to a gene; V was cut back by 1 base and J by 2 bases. The CDR3 loop spans 17 amino acids. CDR1 is LGHNT, CDR2 FRNRAP, per germline. The CDR3: CASGLASSGTGPYEQYF. The CDR3 coding sequence is TGTGCTAGTGGTTTGGCTTCATCCGGGACAGGGCCCTACGAGCAGTACTTC. Looking up the rest from reference TRBV12-5 and TRBJ2-7 gives the full variable domain: DARVTQTPRHKVTEMGQEVTMRCQPILGHNTVFWYRQTMMQGLELLAYFRNRAPLDDSGMPKDRFSAEMPDATLATLKIQPSEPRDSAVYFCASGLASSGTGPYEQYFGPGTRLTVT.

The chain has TRBV27 and TRBJ2-7, with 10 bases matching TRBD1. Germline CDR1 and CDR2: MNHEY and SMNVEV (reference sequence). V lost 3 bases and J lost 6; bases outside the gene matches: 2. There are 13 residues in the CDR3. CDR3 nucleotide sequence: TGTGCCAGCAGTTTTGGGACAGGGGCCGAGCAGTACTTC. It encodes CASSFGTGAEQYF.

The chain joins TRBV7-2 to TRBJ2-5; a possible D gene is TRBD2 (5 bases). The germline V gene has CDR1 SGHTA and CDR2 FQGNSA. There are 14 residues in the CDR3. Trimming left V 5 bases short and J 2 bases short, with 12 bases between. The DNA of the CDR3 is TGTGCCAGCAGCCCCCAGAGGGCACAAGAGACCCAGTACTTC. It is translated as CASSPQRAQETQYF.

This chain uses TRBV29-1 with TRBJ2-2; the match to TRBD1 covers 7 bases. Germline CDR1 reads SQVTM; CDR2 reads ANQGSEA. The J segment lost 9 bases and the V segment lost 3 bases, leaving 4 bases of the junction unmatched. The CDR3 is made up of 12 amino acids. The DNA of the CDR3 is TGCAGCGTTGAGGGGGACAGCCGGGAGCTGTTTTTT. Translating it yields CSVEGDSRELFF.

This clone came up a few times. This chain links TRBV11-2 with TRBJ1-5; 9 bases agree with TRBD1. Per germline, CDR1 SGHAT and CDR2 FQNNGV. This CDR3 is 14 amino acids long. With 0 bases clipped from V and 6 bases from J, the junction kept 0 bases outside the gene matches. The CDR3 sequence is CASSLEGQGQPQHF. Here the CDR3 DNA reads TGTGCCAGCAGCTTAGAGGGACAGGGTCAGCCCCAGCATTTT.

V and J are TRBV6-5 and TRBJ1-2; TRBD1 matches at 8 bases. CDR1 and CDR2 (germline): MNHEY, SVGAGI. Unmatched junction bases numbered 10, after V lost 6 bases and J lost 7 bases. This CDR3 has 14 amino acids. CDR3 sequence reads: CASSPRTGQPGYTF. The CDR3 nucleotides read TGTGCCAGCAGCCCCCGGACAGGGCAACCTGGCTACACCTTC.

The rearrangement joins TRBV19 to TRBJ1-5, with 9 bases that match TRBD1. Germline assignment: CDR1 LNHDA and CDR2 SQIVND (reference sequence). Trimming cost V 0 bases and J 10 bases; bases outside gene matches: 7. CDR3 length: 15 amino acids. CDR3 protein: CASSIEGQGSVPQHF. For the CDR3, the DNA is TGTGCCAGTAGTATAGAGGGACAGGGATCTGTACCCCAGCATTTT.

This CDR3 reads CASSLPGTVYGYTF. The CDR3 nucleotides read TGTGCCAGCAGCTTGCCCGGGACAGTCTATGGCTACACCTTC. This chain joins TRBV5-6 and TRBJ1-2, with 7 bases aligning to TRBD1. This CDR3 is 14 amino acids long. Germline V CDR1 and CDR2: SGHDT, YYEEEE. Germline trimming cut 1 base from V and 4 bases from J; bases unmatched to any gene: 4.

J is TRBJ1-3 and V is TRBV3-1 (or the pseudogene TRBV3-2); D possibly corresponds to TRBD1 (6 bases). This CDR3 has 16 amino acids. In germline, CDR1 is LGHDT, CDR2 YNNKEL (reference sequence). V lost 4 bases and J lost 0, with 13 bases in between. The CDR3 protein is CASSRRTVRSGNTIYF. The CDR3, as DNA: TGTGCCAGCAGCCGACGGACAGTCCGCTCTGGAAACACCATATATTTT.